These 9 T cell receptor beta chains came from one sample sequenced in a study of cytotoxic CD8 clonotypes in ibrutinib-treated CLL. Sequencing was performed with immunoSEQ multiplex PCR; in TCRdb, only in-frame clones are kept and a portion is missing. Altogether approximately 340,000 clones are present, 67% being singletons, with the ten largest covering just under 6.5%. The sample was PBMCs, taken after 36 months of ibrutinib treatment. The receptors stem from a human donor with chronic lymphocytic leukemia.

This rearrangement joins TRBV29-1 to TRBJ2-1, with D hard to call. The CDR3 is 14 amino acids. Between the trimmed V and J ends, which lost 4 bases and 5 bases, there was a span of 15 bases. CDR1 is SQVTM and CDR2 is ANQGSEA in the germline V gene. The CDR3 spells CSVGSLYSNNEQFF. The CDR3 coding sequence is TGCAGCGTTGGGTCCCTTTACAGCAACAATGAGCAGTTCTTC.

The CDR3 is CASSQRAQEVIQYF. DNA of the CDR3: TGCGCCAGCAGCCAAAGGGCCCAGGAAGTCATTCAGTACTTC. The V gene is TRBV4-1, the J gene TRBJ2-4, with D uncertain. Per the germline V gene, CDR1 is MGHRA and CDR2 is YSYEKL. The CDR3 totals 14 residues. Trimming pared 2 bases from V and 9 bases from J, leaving 14 bases between.

The chain links TRBV2 to TRBJ1-1; D gene uncertain. The CDR3 totals 12 residues. Germline V gives CDR1 SNHLY, CDR2 FYNNEI. V shed 8 bases and J shed 8 bases, with 15 bases lying between them. CDR3 protein: CASALPLGEAFF. The CDR3 region has the DNA TGTGCCAGCGCCTTGCCCCTCGGGGAAGCTTTCTTT.

This CDR3 reads CSVEDSAMDYGYTF. CDR3 sequence (DNA): TGCAGCGTCGAGGACAGCGCGATGGACTATGGCTACACCTTC. The genes are TRBV29-1 and TRBJ1-2, with D possibly matching TRBD1 (6 bases). This CDR3 is built from 14 residues. Deletions cut 6 bases from V and 3 bases from J, with 17 bases between. Germline CDR1 and CDR2: SQVTM and ANQGSEA.

This clone was detected only a few times. The genes are TRBV10-3 and TRBJ1-2, with 7 nucleotides matching TRBD1. This CDR3 has 13 amino acids. The trim removed 7 bases at V and 3 bases at J, leaving 5 bases unmatched. The germline gives CDR1 ENHRY, CDR2 SYGVKD. CDR3 bases: TGTGCCATCAATTCCGGGACAGACTATGGCTACACCTTC. It translates to CAINSGTDYGYTF.

This chain uses TRBV10-3 with TRBJ2-2; TRBD2 matches at 15 bases. This CDR3 comprises 19 residues. V shed 2 bases and J 2 bases; nucleotides not matched to a gene: 6. Germline V gene sequence: CDR1 ENHRY, CDR2 SYGVKD. For the CDR3, the DNA is TGTGCCATCAGTGAGGTTACGGGACTAGCGGGGGGCAACACCGGGGAGCTGTTTTTT. Protein product: CAISEVTGLAGGNTGELFF.

The chain uses TRBV7-6 and TRBJ2-7, with 10 bases lining up with TRBD1. J lost 3 bases, V lost 5 bases, and 4 bases had no gene match. The CDR3 has 14 amino acids. Germline V gives CDR1 SGHVS, CDR2 FNYEAQ. DNA for the CDR3: TGTGCCAGCAGCCAGGGACAGGGGAGCTACGAGCAGTACTTC. Its protein product is CASSQGQGSYEQYF.

The gene calls are TRBV12-5 and TRBJ2-2, with 13 bases that match TRBD2. The CDR3 consists of 16 residues. From germline, CDR1 is LGHNT and CDR2 FRNRAP. Trimming at V came to 3 bases and at J to 7 bases, leaving 5 bases not matched to a gene. The CDR3 bases are TGTGCTAGTGGTTTCGGACTAGCGGGAGACATCGGGGAGCTGTTTTTT. Amino acid sequence: CASGFGLAGDIGELFF.

This clone has only a few counts. V usage is TRBV4-3 and J usage is TRBJ1-5; no clear D. Trimming pared 0 bases from V and 6 bases from J, leaving 9 bases between. The CDR3 loop spans 14 amino acids. CDR1 is LGHNA and CDR2 is YSLEER in the germline V gene. CDR3 residues: CASSQDVLGQPQHF. The CDR3 nucleotides are TGCGCCAGCAGCCAAGATGTCCTGGGTCAGCCCCAGCATTTT.